Below are 16 T cell receptor beta chains sequenced from a single sample in a study of post-analysis software for immune sequencing data. Overall study findings and caveats: When patients were compared with controls, about five TRBV segments were more frequent, TRBV5-6, TRBV5-1 and TRBV20-1 among them.

Unique molecular identifiers were built into the TCR beta cDNA libraries. TCRdb analysed the PCR reads with MiXCR anew, one entry per CDR3 protein. The data show more than 350,000 distinct CDR3 sequences, with roughly 40% seen just once and less than 10% held by the top ten. These receptors are not linked to any known antigen. The sequencing input was blood. The receptors were sampled from a girl aged 2-10 years with multiple sclerosis.

The V and J genes are TRBV5-5 and TRBJ2-1; D is unclear. CDR3 length: 13 amino acids. Germline lookup yields CDR1 SGHKS and CDR2 YYEKEE (reference sequence). Trimming left V 5 bases short and J 5 bases short, with 11 bases between. The CDR3 DNA reads TGTGCCAGCAGGGAATGGAGCGACAATGAGCAGTTCTTC. Translation gives CASREWSDNEQFF.

CDR3 protein: CASRTRGSGYTF. The CDR3 DNA follows: TGTGCCAGCAGGACCAGGGGCAGTGGCTACACCTTC. This chain connects TRBV6-5 to TRBJ1-2; perhaps TRBD1 as D (6 bases). V was clipped by 6 bases and J by 7 bases, with 12 bases between them. CDR3 length: 12 residues. Germline V gene lookup returns CDR1 MNHEY and CDR2 SVGAGI.

This rearrangement joins TRBV5-1 to TRBJ2-1; D is unclear. V gave up 0 bases and J gave up 0 bases, with 7 bases separating them. This CDR3 is 15 amino acids long. CDR1 is SGHRS and CDR2 is YFSETQ in the germline V gene. The CDR3 sequence is CASSLAPASYNEQFF. The DNA of the CDR3 is TGCGCCAGCAGCTTGGCCCCGGCCTCCTACAATGAGCAGTTCTTC.

The chain employs TRBV4-3 and TRBJ1-2; no definite D call. The germline CDR1 and CDR2 sequences are LGHNA and YSLEER. CDR3 length equals 17 residues. Trimming pared 0 bases from V and 1 base from J, leaving 15 bases between. In DNA form, the CDR3 reads TGCGCCAGCAGCCAAGATAGCCGGCAGCTGCTTAACTATGGCTACACCTTC. This translates into CASSQDSRQLLNYGYTF.

The chain employs TRBV4-3 and TRBJ2-7; possibly TRBD1 or TRBD2 for D (5 bases each). The length of the CDR3 is 15 residues. Germline V CDR1 and CDR2: LGHNA, YSLEER. Between the trimmed V and J ends, which lost 1 base and 1 base, there was a span of 11 bases. CDR3 sequence reads: CASSQVKGSSYEQYF. As DNA, the CDR3 is TGCGCCAGCAGCCAAGTTAAGGGGAGTTCCTACGAGCAGTACTTC.

This clonotype was found a few times. J is TRBJ1-2 and V is TRBV5-1; D remains ambiguous. The germline CDR1 and CDR2 sequences are SGHRS and YFSETQ. The CDR3 extends over 15 amino acids. V gave up 0 bases and J gave up 4 bases, with 13 bases separating them. DNA of the CDR3: TGCGCCAGCAGCTTGGAGGGTTCCCTGGGCTATGGCTACACCTTC. It encodes CASSLEGSLGYGYTF.

At least ten counts were recorded for this clonotype. The chain uses TRBV29-1 and TRBJ2-7, with D possibly matching TRBD2 (6 bases). The germline CDR1 and CDR2 sequences are SQVTM and ANQGSEA. V lost 6 bases and J lost 3, with 12 bases in between. This CDR3 spans 12 amino acids. CDR3 loop: CSVAGSLYEQYF. The CDR3 DNA reads as TGCAGCGTCGCGGGGTCGCTCTACGAGCAGTACTTC.

A few counts support this clonotype. This sequence joins TRBV12-3 or TRBV12-4 and TRBJ2-1, with no clear D. The CDR3 runs to 15 residues. V lost 4 bases and J 1 base, leaving 11 bases between the germline ends. The CDR3 nucleotides are TGTGCCAGCAGTTCAATCGATCCGTCCTACAATGAGCAGTTCTTC. This sequence encodes CASSSIDPSYNEQFF.

The rearrangement links TRBV3-1 to TRBJ1-2; D ambiguous. Trimming removed 2 bases at V and 2 bases at J, with 12 bases between. CDR1 is LGHDT and CDR2 is YNNKEL in the germline V gene (reference sequence). The CDR3 is 15 amino acids. CDR3 amino acids: CASSQIITANYGYTF. The CDR3 coding sequence is TGTGCCAGCAGCCAAATCATTACAGCAAACTATGGCTACACCTTC.

In its sample, this clonotype was seen a few times. The genes are TRBV4-3 and TRBJ2-1; D perhaps matches TRBD2 (6 bases). The ends were cut back, 4 bases at V and 0 bases at J, with 10 bases in the middle. Germline V gene lookup returns CDR1 LGHNA and CDR2 YSLEER. The CDR3 loop spans 15 amino acids. The CDR3 here is CASSPKGLSYNEQFF. The CDR3 DNA is TGCGCCAGCAGCCCCAAGGGACTCTCCTACAATGAGCAGTTCTTC.

This clonotype came up a few times. The chain recombines TRBV28 with TRBJ1-2, with D maybe TRBD1 (5 bases). This CDR3 is 13 amino acids long. The V gene's germline CDR1 is MDHEN and CDR2 SYDVKM. The V end lost 6 bases, the J end lost 4 bases, and 12 bases lay between the germline ends. In DNA, the CDR3 is TGTGCCAGCAGATCAGGGACGGGCTATGGCTACACCTTC. Translated, it gives CASRSGTGYGYTF.

A few counts support this clonotype. The genes are TRBV9 and TRBJ1-5; tentatively, D is TRBD1 (5 bases). Germline lookup yields CDR1 SGDLS and CDR2 YYNGEE. CDR3 length: 15 residues. The V gene lost 0 bases and the J gene lost 6 bases, with 13 bases spanning the gap. The CDR3 sequence: CASSVEGGVGQPQHF. CDR3 nucleotide sequence: TGTGCCAGCAGCGTAGAGGGAGGGGTTGGTCAGCCCCAGCATTTT.

This clonotype was counted between two and nine times. The chain joins TRBV7-8 to TRBJ2-3; D might be TRBD2 (6 bases). CDR1 is SGHVS, CDR2 FQNEAQ, per germline. The V and J ends lost 5 bases and 3 bases respectively, with 15 bases between them. The CDR3 runs 15 residues. The CDR3 sequence: CASSRGAYTTDTQYF. The CDR3 region has the DNA TGTGCCAGCAGCCGCGGGGCCTATACGACAGATACGCAGTATTTT.

This clonotype appeared a few times. The chain is built from TRBV6-5 and TRBJ2-1; 10 nucleotides line up with TRBD2. From germline, CDR1 is MNHEY and CDR2 SVGAGI. The ends lost 2 bases at V and 6 bases at J; junction bases unmatched: 4. This CDR3 has 15 residues. The CDR3 loop reads CASSYRAGGLNEQFF. In DNA form, the CDR3 reads TGTGCCAGCAGTTACAGAGCGGGGGGGCTCAATGAGCAGTTCTTC.

The rearrangement links TRBV5-1 to TRBJ2-1; a possible D gene is TRBD1 (5 bases). Germline V lookup: CDR1 SGHRS, CDR2 YFSETQ. The CDR3 runs to 13 residues. V lost 0 bases, J lost 8 bases, and 9 bases lay in between. CDR3 in amino acids: CASSLGAQDEQFF. CDR3 coding DNA: TGCGCCAGCAGCTTGGGCGCACAGGATGAGCAGTTCTTC.

This clonotype was counted only a few times. The chain uses TRBV6-2 or TRBV6-3 and TRBJ2-1; TRBD1 matches at 7 bases. The V gene's germline CDR1 is MNHEY and CDR2 SVGEGT. CDR3 length: 15 amino acids. Trimming at V came to 8 bases and at J to 4 bases, leaving 11 bases not matched to a gene. CDR3 sequence: CASRDSDPIYNEQFF. CDR3 nucleotide sequence: TGTGCCAGCCGGGACAGTGACCCTATTTACAATGAGCAGTTCTTC.